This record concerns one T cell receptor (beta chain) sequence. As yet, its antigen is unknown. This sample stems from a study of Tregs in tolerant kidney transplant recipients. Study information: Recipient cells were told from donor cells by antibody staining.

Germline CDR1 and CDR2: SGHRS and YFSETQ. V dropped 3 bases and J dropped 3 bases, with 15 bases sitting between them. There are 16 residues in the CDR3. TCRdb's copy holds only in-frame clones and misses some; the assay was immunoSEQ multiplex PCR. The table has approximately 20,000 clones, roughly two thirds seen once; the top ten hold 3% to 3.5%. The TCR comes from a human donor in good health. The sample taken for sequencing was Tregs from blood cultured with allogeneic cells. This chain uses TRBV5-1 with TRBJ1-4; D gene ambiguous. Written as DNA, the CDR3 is TGCGCCAGCAGCTCCCAGCCAGGTAGACCTAATGAAAAACTGTTTTTT. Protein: CASSSQPGRPNEKLFF.